Below are 30 T cell receptor beta chains sequenced from a single sample in a study of blood T cell repertoires in COVID-19 (dated by TCRdb to 2018 to 2021). To prepare the library, the immunoSEQ multiplex PCR assay was applied. Here the immuneACCESS table is served through TCRdb, limited to in-frame sequences with V and J called. Missing clones are a known gap in these copies; in checked studies unresolved V genes cover under half, and the rest lacks a known reason. In all, the sample holds some 200,000 clones, and 80% to 95% of those were seen once. In total, the top ten clones hold nearly 0.55% of the sample. Specimen: peripheral blood. The receptor set was obtained from a man aged 45 to 65 with acute or convalescent COVID-19.

This CDR3 reads CASSQPGQVHGYTF. The CDR3 DNA is TGTGCCAGCAGTCAACCGGGACAGGTCCACGGCTACACCTTC. The rearrangement links TRBV28 to TRBJ1-2; the match to TRBD1 covers 8 bases. Trimming cost V 5 bases and J 8 bases; bases outside gene matches: 10. The germline V gene has CDR1 MDHEN and CDR2 SYDVKM. This CDR3 comprises 14 residues.

The chain carries TRBV5-1 and TRBJ2-1; tentatively, D is TRBD2 (6 bases). V gave up 0 bases and J gave up 6 bases, with 13 bases separating them. This CDR3 is built from 15 residues. The germline V gene has CDR1 SGHRS and CDR2 YFSETQ. CDR3 in amino acids: CASSLVAGHLNEQFF. For the CDR3, the DNA is TGCGCCAGCAGCTTGGTCGCGGGGCACCTCAATGAGCAGTTCTTC.

This CDR3 reads CATSRGQGFVPDTQYF. The CDR3 coding sequence is TGTGCCACCAGCAGAGGACAGGGGTTTGTGCCAGATACGCAGTATTTT. The rearrangement joins TRBV15 to TRBJ2-3; TRBD1 agrees at 8 bases. Germline V gene data show CDR1 as LNHNV and CDR2 as YYDKDF (reference sequence). After removal of 1 base from V and 4 bases from J, the junction contained 7 bases not matched to a gene. This CDR3 is built from 16 residues.

This chain uses TRBV5-6 with TRBJ2-3; 9 nucleotides line up with TRBD1. After removal of 4 bases from V and 5 bases from J, the junction contained 8 bases not matched to a gene. The CDR3 covers 15 residues. Looked up from germline, CDR1 is SGHDT and CDR2 is YYEEEE. The chain's CDR3 is CASSRGQGWGDTQYF. DNA for the CDR3: TGTGCCAGCAGCCGTGGACAGGGGTGGGGAGATACGCAGTATTTT. Full variable domain (remainder filled in from reference TRBV5-6 and TRBJ2-3): DAGVTQSPTHLIKTRGQQVTLRCSPKSGHDTVSWYQQALGQGPQFIFQYYEEEERQRGNFPDRFSGHQFPNYSSELNVNALLLGDSALYLCASSRGQGWGDTQYFGPGTRLTVL.

This chain connects TRBV11-2 to TRBJ2-7; no firm D call. CDR1 and CDR2 from the germline V gene are SGHAT and FQNNGV. V was trimmed by 8 bases and J by 4 bases, leaving 15 bases between them. This CDR3 spans 13 amino acids. DNA of the CDR3: TGTGCCAGCGGAGTCTTTCGCGGATACGAGCAGTACTTC. Translating gives CASGVFRGYEQYF. The whole variable domain, remainder taken from reference TRBV11-2 and TRBJ2-7, is EAGVAQSPRYKIIEKRQSVAFWCNPISGHATLYWYQQILGQGPKLLIQFQNNGVVDDSQLPKDRFSAERLKGVDSTLKIQPAKLEDSAVYLCASGVFRGYEQYFGPGTRLTVT.

CDR3 bases: TGCAGCGTTGATATTAGGGGCAGAGCTTTCTTT. Translating it yields CSVDIRGRAFF. J is TRBJ1-1 and V is TRBV29-1; TRBD1 might be the D (5 bases). This CDR3 comprises 11 residues. With 3 bases removed from V and 10 bases from J, the gap between germline ends came to 12 bases. The germline CDR1 and CDR2 sequences are SQVTM and ANQGSEA. The variable domain in full, completed from reference TRBV29-1 and TRBJ1-1, reads SAVISQKPSRDICQRGTSLTIQCQVDSQVTMMFWYRQQPGQSLTLIATANQGSEATYESGFVIDKFPISRPNLTFSTLTVSNMSPEDSSIYLCSVDIRGRAFFGQGTRLTVV.

This clone appeared once. V is TRBV9 and J is TRBJ1-1; the match to TRBD1 covers 7 bases. CDR1 and CDR2 (germline): SGDLS, YYNGEE. V gave up 4 bases and J gave up 0 bases; unmatched junction bases: 6. The CDR3 runs 15 residues. CDR3 loop: CASSPGQVVNTEAFF. As DNA, the CDR3 is TGTGCCAGCAGCCCCGGACAGGTAGTGAACACTGAAGCTTTCTTT. Filled out from reference TRBV9 and TRBJ1-1, the complete variable domain reads DSGVTQTPKHLITATGQRVTLRCSPRSGDLSVYWYQQSLDQGLQFLIQYYNGEERAKGNILERFSAQQFPDLHSELNLSSLELGDSALYFCASSPGQVVNTEAFFGQGTRLTVV.

This chain links TRBV19 with TRBJ1-2, with D tentatively TRBD1 (6 bases). V lost 3 bases, J lost 4 bases, and 9 bases lay in between. Germline V gene lookup returns CDR1 LNHDA and CDR2 SQIVND (reference sequence). There are 13 residues in the CDR3. Here the CDR3 reads CASSMGRGYGYTF. The CDR3 bases are TGTGCCAGTAGTATGGGCAGGGGCTATGGCTACACCTTC.

In its sample, this clone was seen a few times. The chain has TRBV27 and TRBJ2-7, with TRBD2 matching over 8 bases. The CDR3 has 15 residues. The germline CDR1 and CDR2 sequences are MNHEY and SMNVEV (reference sequence). After removal of 6 bases from V and 5 bases from J, the junction contained 12 bases not matched to a gene. The CDR3 loop reads CASSQTPGTSHEQYF. As DNA, the CDR3 is TGTGCCAGCAGCCAAACCCCCGGGACTAGTCACGAGCAGTACTTC.

This chain uses TRBV7-9 with TRBJ2-2, with TRBD1 matching 10 bases. Germline values: CDR1 SEHNR, CDR2 FQNEAQ (reference sequence). The V segment lost 5 bases and the J segment 6 bases; nucleotides outside the gene matches: 9. This CDR3 spans 16 amino acids. The DNA for the CDR3 is TGTGCCAGCAGCCCCCGTGGGACAGGGGTCTCCGGGGAGCTGTTTTTT. Protein: CASSPRGTGVSGELFF. Complete variable domain (other parts from reference TRBV7-9 and TRBJ2-2): DTGVSQNPRHKITKRGQNVTFRCDPISEHNRLYWYRQTLGQGPEFLTYFQNEAQLEKSRLLSDRFSAERPKGSFSTLEIQRTEQGDSAMYLCASSPRGTGVSGELFFGEGSRLTVL.

In this sample, this clone turned up a few times. The genes are TRBV10-3 and TRBJ1-5; 7 nucleotides agree with TRBD1. This CDR3 is 16 amino acids long. From germline, CDR1 is ENHRY and CDR2 SYGVKD. J lost 6 bases, V lost 5 bases, and 13 bases had no gene match. CDR3 in amino acids: CAISPKADRDGQPQHF. CDR3 nucleotide sequence: TGTGCCATCAGTCCCAAAGCAGACAGGGATGGTCAGCCCCAGCATTTT.

The rearrangement joins TRBV7-2 to TRBJ2-5; 12 bases agree with TRBD2. Germline V lookup: CDR1 SGHTA, CDR2 FQGNSA. The CDR3 extends over 15 amino acids. The V gene end was trimmed by 0 bases and the J gene end by 5 bases; junction bases not matched to a gene: 1. CDR3 nucleotide sequence: TGTGCCAGCAGCTTAGCTACTAGCGGGAGGGAGACCCAGTACTTC. The encoded protein is CASSLATSGRETQYF.

The chain carries TRBV18 and TRBJ1-2, with D uncertain. In germline, CDR1 is KGHSH, CDR2 LQKENI. CDR3 length equals 13 residues. Between the trimmed V and J ends, which lost 0 bases and 8 bases, there was a span of 10 bases. CDR3 sequence (DNA): TGTGCCAGCTCACCACCGGCGGTAAGAGGCTACACCTTC. The encoded protein is CASSPPAVRGYTF.

In its sample, this clone was seen once. The gene calls are TRBV6-6 and TRBJ1-6, with D uncertain. V was trimmed by 6 bases and J by 0 bases, leaving 12 bases between them. The CDR3 covers 16 residues. CDR1 and CDR2 (germline): MNHNY, SVGAGI (reference sequence). The CDR3 is CASSPGVSSYNSPLHF. The CDR3 DNA reads as TGTGCCAGCAGCCCGGGAGTAAGCTCCTATAATTCACCCCTCCACTTT.

V and J are TRBV29-1 and TRBJ2-7, with D perhaps TRBD1 (5 bases). The germline V gene has CDR1 SQVTM and CDR2 ANQGSEA. V gave up 4 bases and J gave up 0 bases, with 13 bases separating them. This CDR3 region has 14 residues. CDR3 in amino acids: CSVVWAGHSYEQYF. The CDR3 DNA follows: TGCAGCGTTGTATGGGCAGGGCACTCCTACGAGCAGTACTTC.

The genes are TRBV27 and TRBJ1-4; 7 positions match TRBD1. From germline, CDR1 is MNHEY and CDR2 SMNVEV (reference sequence). With 5 bases clipped from V and 8 bases from J, the junction kept 11 bases outside the gene matches. The CDR3 is made up of 15 amino acids. The CDR3 DNA follows: TGTGCCAGCAGTCCGGGGACAGCGACCTGGGAAAAACTGTTTTTT. Translated: CASSPGTATWEKLFF.

This chain connects TRBV28 to TRBJ2-5; TRBD1 aligns across 10 bases. V was pared by 3 bases and J by 1 base, with 8 bases of the junction left unmatched. This CDR3 is built from 17 residues. The V gene's germline CDR1 is MDHEN and CDR2 SYDVKM. The CDR3 sequence: CASSFRERDRGQETQYF. For the CDR3, the DNA is TGTGCCAGCAGTTTTCGGGAAAGGGACAGGGGCCAAGAGACCCAGTACTTC.

This chain's CDR3 is CASSTQMVAGKVTDTQYF. The CDR3 DNA sequence: TGTGCCAGCAGTACCCAAATGGTAGCGGGGAAGGTCACAGATACGCAGTATTTT. The chain combines TRBV28 with TRBJ2-3; the match to TRBD2 covers 8 bases. The CDR3 extends over 18 amino acids. J was trimmed by 2 bases and V by 5 bases; bases with no gene match: 15. The germline gives CDR1 MDHEN, CDR2 SYDVKM.

The V gene is TRBV6-5, the J gene TRBJ1-3; no definite D call. V was cut by 5 bases and J by 0 bases, with 11 bases left in between. This CDR3 is 15 amino acids long. Germline CDR1 and CDR2: MNHEY and SVGAGI. In DNA form, the CDR3 reads TGTGCCAGCAGTCGACTACTTAGCTCTGGAAACACCATATATTTT. Translated: CASSRLLSSGNTIYF.

V is TRBV7-9 and J is TRBJ2-2, with 7 bases fitting TRBD1. V dropped 6 bases and J dropped 3; count of bases not matched to a gene: 10. Germline V gives CDR1 SEHNR, CDR2 FQNEAQ (reference sequence). This CDR3 is built from 16 residues. The CDR3 sequence is CASRVRQGGDTGELFF. Here the CDR3 DNA reads TGTGCCAGCAGGGTTCGACAGGGCGGAGACACCGGGGAGCTGTTTTTT.

The rearrangement links TRBV6-6 to TRBJ2-1; 8 nucleotides line up with TRBD2. The germline CDR1 and CDR2 sequences are MNHNY and SVGAGI (reference sequence). This CDR3 contains 14 residues. V gave up 2 bases and J gave up 8 bases; unmatched junction bases: 5. The CDR3 loop reads CASSYRREGDEQFF. The DNA of the CDR3 is TGTGCCAGCAGTTACCGCCGGGAGGGGGATGAGCAGTTCTTC.

V is TRBV10-3 and J is TRBJ2-1, with 14 bases aligning to TRBD2. V gave up 10 bases and J gave up 3 bases; unmatched junction bases: 8. Germline values: CDR1 ENHRY, CDR2 SYGVKD. The CDR3 has 16 amino acids. The DNA of the CDR3 is TGTGCCACCTCGACTAGCGGGGGGGCGTTCTACAATGAGCAGTTCTTC. Encoded protein: CATSTSGGAFYNEQFF.

The rearrangement uses TRBV7-9 and TRBJ1-6, with D possibly matching TRBD1 (5 bases). V lost 4 bases to trimming and J lost 10 bases, with 8 bases between them. Germline V gene sequence: CDR1 SEHNR, CDR2 FQNEAQ (reference sequence). This CDR3 comprises 12 residues. The CDR3 region is CASSSPGSPLHF. CDR3 coding DNA: TGTGCCAGCAGCTCCCCAGGGTCACCCCTCCACTTT.

This clone was detected once. The J gene is TRBJ2-1, the V gene TRBV4-2; TRBD2 aligns across 7 bases. V lost 4 bases to trimming and J lost 6 bases; unmatched junction nucleotides: 9. Germline CDR1 is LGHNA and CDR2 is YNFKEQ. The CDR3 runs 15 residues. CDR3 DNA: TGTGCCAGCAGCCCCGGGACTACCCTGAGCAATGAGCAGTTCTTC. The encoded protein is CASSPGTTLSNEQFF.

The gene calls are TRBV2 and TRBJ2-2, with 13 positions matching TRBD2. CDR3 length: 16 residues. CDR1 is SNHLY and CDR2 is FYNNEI in the germline V gene. V was pared by 6 bases and J by 6 bases, with 7 bases of the junction left unmatched. The CDR3 bases are TGTGCCAGCAGCTCCACTAGCGGGAGGGCCTCCGGGGAGCTGTTTTTT. It codes for CASSSTSGRASGELFF.

The chain joins TRBV5-1 to TRBJ2-3, with TRBD2 matching over 11 bases. Trimming at V came to 6 bases and at J to 4 bases, leaving 19 bases not matched to a gene. CDR3 length equals 19 residues. Germline lookup yields CDR1 SGHRS and CDR2 YFSETQ. The CDR3 is CASMRGKVSSGRAADTQYF. In nucleotides, the CDR3 is TGCGCCAGCATGAGGGGGAAAGTTAGTAGCGGGAGGGCTGCAGATACGCAGTATTTT.

The J gene is TRBJ2-1, the V gene TRBV5-1; D is uncertain. The germline V gene encodes CDR1 SGHRS and CDR2 YFSETQ. The CDR3 spans 15 residues. Trimming took 0 bases from V and 0 from J, leaving 7 bases between them. For the CDR3, the DNA is TGCGCCAGCAGCTTGGGAGAGAGCTCCTACAATGAGCAGTTCTTC. It yields the protein CASSLGESSYNEQFF.

The chain carries TRBV3-1 (or the pseudogene TRBV3-2) and TRBJ1-1; TRBD1 aligns across 9 bases. CDR1 is LGHDT, CDR2 YNNKEL, per germline (reference sequence). Losses at the gene ends were 5 bases for V and 3 bases for J; bases not matched to a gene: 4. This CDR3 is built from 14 residues. CDR3 sequence: CASSIRDRDTEAFF. CDR3 in DNA: TGTGCCAGCAGCATCCGGGACAGGGACACTGAAGCTTTCTTT.

The chain carries TRBV5-1 and TRBJ1-1; TRBD1 aligns across 9 bases. This CDR3 contains 15 residues. J lost 4 bases, V lost 0 bases, and 4 bases had no gene match. Germline V gives CDR1 SGHRS, CDR2 YFSETQ. CDR3 amino acids: CASSLADRGGTEAFF. For the CDR3, the DNA is TGCGCCAGCAGCTTGGCGGACAGGGGAGGCACTGAAGCTTTCTTT. Combining the CDR3 with reference TRBV5-1 and TRBJ1-1 gives the whole variable domain KAGVTQTPRYLIKTRGQQVTLSCSPISGHRSVSWYQQTPGQGLQFLFEYFSETQRNKGNFPGRFSGRQFSNSRSEMNVSTLELGDSALYLCASSLADRGGTEAFFGQGTRLTVV.

V is TRBV7-6 and J is TRBJ2-3; D remains ambiguous. The CDR3 contains 15 residues. Trimming removed 1 base from V and 0 bases from J, with 8 bases in between. The germline CDR1 and CDR2 sequences are SGHVS and FNYEAQ. In DNA, the CDR3 is TGTGCCAGCAGCTTAGTGGCGGAGAGCACAGATACGCAGTATTTT. It codes for CASSLVAESTDTQYF.